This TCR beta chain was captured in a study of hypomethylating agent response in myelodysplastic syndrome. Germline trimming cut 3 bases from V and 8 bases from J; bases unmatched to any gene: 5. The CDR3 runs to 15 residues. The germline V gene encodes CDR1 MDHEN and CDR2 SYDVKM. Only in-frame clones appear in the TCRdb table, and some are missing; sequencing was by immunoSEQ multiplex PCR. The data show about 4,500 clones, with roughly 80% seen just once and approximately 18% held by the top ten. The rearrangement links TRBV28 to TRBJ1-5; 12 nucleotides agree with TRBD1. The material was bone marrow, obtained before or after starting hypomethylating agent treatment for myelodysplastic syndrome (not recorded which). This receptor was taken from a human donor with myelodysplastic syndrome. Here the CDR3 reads CASSLAGTGGKPQHF. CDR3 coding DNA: TGTGCCAGCAGTTTGGCCGGGACAGGGGGCAAGCCCCAGCATTTT.